These 25 T cell receptor beta chains share one sample of origin, sequenced in a study of blood T cell repertoires in COVID-19. Using immunoSEQ multiplex PCR, the repertoire was profiled, and TCRdb retains in-frame clones only, with some absent. The data contain about 240,000 clones, around four fifths of them singletons. The sequenced material came from peripheral blood. The receptors derive from a woman aged 55-70 years with active or convalescent COVID-19.

J is TRBJ2-3 and V is TRBV7-2; no definite D call. The CDR3 sequence is 14 residues long. V was pared by 1 base and J by 2 bases, with 7 bases between. Germline loops: CDR1 SGHTA, CDR2 FQGNSA. DNA of the CDR3: TGTGCCAGCAGCTTAGTAACTATCACAGATACGCAGTATTTT. Residues: CASSLVTITDTQYF.

This sequence joins TRBV28 and TRBJ2-2, with D tentatively TRBD2 (6 bases). Per germline, CDR1 MDHEN and CDR2 SYDVKM. There are 13 residues in the CDR3. Trimming left V 10 bases short and J 7 bases short, with 16 bases between. CDR3 sequence reads: CATQAGGDGELFF. CDR3 bases: TGTGCCACCCAGGCCGGAGGGGACGGGGAGCTGTTTTTT.

This clone was seen ten or more times. A read error may account for a junction end that differs from germline. The rearrangement links TRBV5-1 to TRBJ1-2; tentative D call: TRBD1 (5 bases). The CDR3 covers 14 residues. CDR1 and CDR2 (germline): SGHRS, YFSETQ. CDR3 loop: CASSNQGVTYSYTF. Written as DNA, the CDR3 is TGCGCCAGCAGCAATCAGGGCGTCACCTATAGCTACACCTTC.

The chain has TRBV19 and TRBJ1-2, with D tentatively TRBD1 (6 bases). CDR1 and CDR2 (germline): LNHDA, SQIVND (reference sequence). The CDR3 consists of 15 residues. Trimming left V 3 bases short and J 5 bases short, with 16 bases between. DNA of the CDR3: TGTGCCAGTAGTATCGGGGGGACATCTGGATATGGCTACACCTTC. This encodes CASSIGGTSGYGYTF.

This clone has only one observation. Other DNA variants within this sample encode the same CDR3. The CDR3 is CASSLGQGNTIYF. The CDR3, as DNA: TGTGCCAGCAGCCTGGGACAGGGAAACACCATATATTTT. This sequence joins TRBV7-3 and TRBJ1-3; the match to TRBD1 covers 7 bases. There are 13 residues in the CDR3. Germline V gene data show CDR1 as SGHTA and CDR2 as FQGTGA. Losses at the gene ends were 5 bases for V and 4 bases for J; bases not matched to a gene: 2.

The genes are TRBV29-1 and TRBJ1-2; TRBD1 agrees at 7 bases. The germline CDR1 and CDR2 sequences are SQVTM and ANQGSEA. There are 12 residues in the CDR3. V shed 7 bases and J 1 base; nucleotides not matched to a gene: 3. CDR3 DNA: TGCAGCGGCCGGGACAGTAACTATGGCTACACCTTC. The encoded protein is CSGRDSNYGYTF. Filled out from reference TRBV29-1 and TRBJ1-2, the complete variable domain reads SAVISQKPSRDICQRGTSLTIQCQVDSQVTMMFWYRQQPGQSLTLIATANQGSEATYESGFVIDKFPISRPNLTFSTLTVSNMSPEDSSIYLCSGRDSNYGYTFGSGTRLTVV.

The gene calls are TRBV2 and TRBJ2-5, with 9 bases matching TRBD2. Germline assignment: CDR1 SNHLY and CDR2 FYNNEI. The V segment lost 3 bases and the J segment 5 bases; nucleotides outside the gene matches: 10. The CDR3 has 16 residues. CDR3 loop: CASSEMAGGTLETQYF. The CDR3 DNA is TGTGCCAGCAGTGAGATGGCGGGGGGGACCTTGGAGACCCAGTACTTC.

This chain uses TRBV5-1 with TRBJ2-3; TRBD2 is a possible D gene (8 bases). Per the germline V gene, CDR1 is SGHRS and CDR2 is YFSETQ. Trimming shortened V by 0 bases and J by 4 bases, and 18 bases separated the two germline ends. There are 17 residues in the CDR3. The CDR3 sequence is CASSLGSGGGHSDTQYF. CDR3 bases: TGCGCCAGCAGCTTGGGGTCGGGAGGGGGCCACTCAGATACGCAGTATTTT.

As DNA, the CDR3 is TGTGCCAGCAGCGTAGGTACCACGGAGGATCAGCCCCAGCATTTT. This gives the protein CASSVGTTEDQPQHF. The chain couples TRBV9 to TRBJ1-5, with D unclear. The CDR3 contains 15 residues. Looked up from germline, CDR1 is SGDLS and CDR2 is YYNGEE. The V and J ends lost 0 bases and 5 bases respectively, with 12 bases between them.

The rearrangement links TRBV5-4 to TRBJ2-3, with a tentative D call TRBD2 (7 bases). The germline CDR1 and CDR2 sequences are SGHNT and YYREEE (reference sequence). V lost 4 bases, J lost 4 bases, and 19 bases lay in between. The length of the CDR3 is 16 residues. The chain's CDR3 is CASSPVGGPVADTQYF. The CDR3, as DNA: TGTGCCAGCAGCCCGGTCGGGGGGCCAGTGGCAGATACGCAGTATTTT.

The rearrangement joins TRBV7-8 to TRBJ2-5; possibly TRBD2 for D (5 bases). Trimming cost V 1 base and J 1 base, with 7 bases left between them. The CDR3 runs 14 residues. CDR1 and CDR2 from the germline V gene are SGHVS and FQNEAQ. CDR3 sequence (DNA): TGTGCCAGCAGCTTAGGAGCGGTCCAAGAGACCCAGTACTTC. The encoded protein is CASSLGAVQETQYF.

This clone was picked up one time. The V gene is TRBV19, the J gene TRBJ1-1; D is undetermined. V was cut by 3 bases and J by 3 bases, with 8 bases left in between. This CDR3 is built from 13 residues. Germline values: CDR1 LNHDA, CDR2 SQIVND (reference sequence). The CDR3 nucleotides read TGTGCCAGTAGTATCATGAGTGACACTGAAGCTTTCTTT. Its protein is CASSIMSDTEAFF.

The rearrangement links TRBV7-6 to TRBJ2-7; 7 positions match TRBD1. The CDR3 is made up of 13 amino acids. Trimming took 6 bases from V and 5 from J; bases not matched to a gene: 7. From germline, CDR1 is SGHVS and CDR2 FNYEAQ. CDR3 sequence (DNA): TGTGCCAGCAGTTCAGGGGGATTCAACGAGCAGTACTTC. Translation: CASSSGGFNEQYF.

This chain links TRBV2 with TRBJ1-5; TRBD1 matches at 8 bases. CDR1 and CDR2 (germline): SNHLY, FYNNEI. This CDR3 region has 16 residues. With 4 bases clipped from V and 7 bases from J, the junction kept 12 bases outside the gene matches. CDR3: CASSGGSGGARQPQHF. The CDR3 DNA follows: TGTGCCAGCAGTGGGGGCTCAGGGGGCGCGAGGCAGCCCCAGCATTTT.

Only one count was recorded for this clone. The chain recombines TRBV19 with TRBJ1-3; D remains unclear. V was cut by 6 bases and J by 0 bases, with 9 bases left in between. This CDR3 spans 14 amino acids. CDR1 and CDR2 from the germline V gene are LNHDA and SQIVND (reference sequence). As DNA, the CDR3 is TGTGCCAGTAGCCTCAGGTTCTCTGGAAACACCATATATTTT. Translation gives CASSLRFSGNTIYF.

The rearrangement joins TRBV6-6 to TRBJ2-2; weak D call: TRBD1 (6 bases). The CDR3 loop spans 14 amino acids. Germline CDR1 MNHNY, CDR2 SVGAGI (reference sequence). Trimming stripped 2 bases from V and 5 bases from J, with 9 bases between. The CDR3 DNA sequence: TGTGCCAGCAGTTACCCACAGGGAACCGGGGAGCTGTTTTTT. Its translation is CASSYPQGTGELFF.

The rearrangement joins TRBV4-1 to TRBJ1-2; a possible D gene is TRBD1 (6 bases). V was clipped by 0 bases and J by 7 bases, with 9 bases between them. The CDR3 has 13 amino acids. Germline lookup yields CDR1 MGHRA and CDR2 YSYEKL. DNA for the CDR3: TGCGCCAGCAGCCAAGATCGACAGGTTGGCTACACCTTC. This translates into CASSQDRQVGYTF.

V is TRBV5-1 and J is TRBJ1-1, with D possibly matching TRBD1 (5 bases). Germline values: CDR1 SGHRS, CDR2 YFSETQ. This CDR3 has 15 amino acids. V shed 0 bases and J shed 0 bases, with 9 bases lying between them. The CDR3 bases are TGCGCCAGCAGCTTGGGGGGCCGATTGAACACTGAAGCTTTCTTT. Translating gives CASSLGGRLNTEAFF.

This chain joins TRBV19 and TRBJ2-7; no reliable D call. This CDR3 contains 13 residues. In germline, CDR1 is LNHDA, CDR2 SQIVND (reference sequence). V was clipped by 8 bases and J by 1 base, with 12 bases between them. Here the CDR3 DNA reads TGTGCCAGTGGGCCAGGCAAATCCTACGAGCAGTACTTC. Translation: CASGPGKSYEQYF.

The chain combines TRBV5-8 with TRBJ1-5; maybe TRBD1 (5 bases). Between the trimmed V and J ends, which lost 0 bases and 7 bases, there was a span of 11 bases. CDR1 and CDR2 from the germline V gene are SGHTS and YDEGEE. The CDR3 has 14 residues. The CDR3 reads CASSLGGGGQPQHF. In DNA, the CDR3 is TGTGCCAGCAGCTTGGGCGGGGGAGGGCAGCCCCAGCATTTT.

The gene calls are TRBV11-2 and TRBJ2-2, with D perhaps TRBD2 (5 bases). Germline V gene data show CDR1 as SGHAT and CDR2 as FQNNGV. This CDR3 is 16 amino acids long. The V end was cut by 1 base, the J end by 4 bases, with 13 bases between. CDR3 nucleotides: TGTGCCAGCAGCTTAGCACTCCGACTAACCACCGGGGAGCTGTTTTTT. It specifies CASSLALRLTTGELFF.

V and J are TRBV19 and TRBJ1-2, with TRBD1 matching 8 bases. Germline V CDR1 and CDR2: LNHDA, SQIVND (reference sequence). V was pared by 5 bases and J by 6 bases, with 8 bases of the junction left unmatched. This CDR3 is 14 amino acids long. CDR3 nucleotides: TGTGCCAGTAGTCCTGGGACAGGTTTTGATGGCTACACCTTC. This translates into CASSPGTGFDGYTF.

Only a few counts were recorded for this clone. The V call is TRBV19, the J call TRBJ2-7, with 8 bases fitting TRBD2. Per the germline V gene, CDR1 is LNHDA and CDR2 is SQIVND (reference sequence). This CDR3 region has 14 residues. The trim removed 11 bases at V and 6 bases at J, leaving 15 bases unmatched. The CDR3 DNA reads as TGTGCCGCCAGTAGCGGGGAGGGAGGTGCCGAGCAGTACTTC. Translation: CAASSGEGGAEQYF.

This chain uses TRBV21-1 with TRBJ1-6. TRBV21-1 is a listed pseudogene. CDR3 length: 17 amino acids. The CDR3 DNA sequence: TGTGCCAGCAGCAAAGAGGGCAGGAGGACTTACAATTCACCCCTCCACTTT. Encoded protein: CASSKEGRRTYNSPLHF.

V usage is TRBV18 and J usage is TRBJ1-6, with a possible D match to TRBD1 (6 bases). This CDR3 is built from 15 residues. Trimming cost V 9 bases and J 8 bases, with 20 bases left between them. The germline V gene has CDR1 KGHSH and CDR2 LQKENI. CDR3 coding DNA: TGTGCCAGTCAACGGGGGGGGCGCCGGGATTCACCCCTCCACTTT. It specifies CASQRGGRRDSPLHF.